This T cell receptor (beta chain) comes out of a study of CD8+ T cells in alopecia areata. Treatment of the sample: oral pan-JAK inhibitor, 5-10 mg twice daily. RNA extraction and reverse transcription yielded cDNA as sequencing template. Measured with immunoSEQ multiplex PCR; TCRdb has only the in-frame clones, and not every one. The sample lists about 200,000 clones, around three fifths occurring once. Study conclusions and caveats: Tofacitinib delivered significant drops in scalp clonality and in expanded CD8+ clones among the top 100. Baseline CD8+ expansion's link to response remains uncertain, as there was one nonresponder.

This clone was observed a few times. The target antigen is unknown. Source: CD4+ T cells sorted from blood, taken at week 4, from a patient treated with tofacitinib. The sequence derives from a human donor with alopecia areata.

CDR3 in amino acids: CASSPPDHKGTDTQYF. In DNA, the CDR3 is TGTGCCAGCAGCCCACCGGACCACAAAGGGACAGATACGCAGTATTTT. The genes are TRBV9 and TRBJ2-3; D not resolved. Trimming cost V 4 bases and J 3 bases, with 18 bases left between them. The CDR3 totals 16 residues. Germline assignment: CDR1 SGDLS and CDR2 YYNGEE.